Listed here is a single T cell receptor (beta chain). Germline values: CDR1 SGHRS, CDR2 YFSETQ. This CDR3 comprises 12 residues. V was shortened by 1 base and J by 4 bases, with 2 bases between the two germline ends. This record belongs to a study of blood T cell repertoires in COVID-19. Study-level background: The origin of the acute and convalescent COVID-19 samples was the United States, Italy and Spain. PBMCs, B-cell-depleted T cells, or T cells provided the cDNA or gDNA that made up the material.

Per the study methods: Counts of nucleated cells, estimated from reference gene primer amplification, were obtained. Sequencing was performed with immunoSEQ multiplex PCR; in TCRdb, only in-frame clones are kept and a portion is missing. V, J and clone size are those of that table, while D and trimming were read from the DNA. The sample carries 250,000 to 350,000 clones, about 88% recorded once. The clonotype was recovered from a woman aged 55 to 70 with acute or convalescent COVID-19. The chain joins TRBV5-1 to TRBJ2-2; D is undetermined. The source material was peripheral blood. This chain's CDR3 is CASSLLTGELFF. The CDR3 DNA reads TGCGCCAGCAGCTTGCTCACCGGGGAGCTGTTTTTT.